This TCR beta chain was identified during a study of blood T cells in healthy people across ages. Whole-study results and caveats: Fewer expanded clones and more diversity marked long-lived versus aged donors. The recorded TCR beta diversity per million T cells decreased in a roughly linear manner with age.

V was pared by 6 bases and J by 2 bases, with 7 bases of the junction left unmatched. This CDR3 is 15 amino acids long. Germline V gene data show CDR1 as DFQATT and CDR2 as SNEGSKA (reference sequence). Comment on this clonotype: Its antigen is not identified.

Primers used in a second PCR of roughly 6 to 11 cycles were a sample-barcoded 5' primer and a J-beta primer mix. A template-switch adaptor with 12 random nucleotides tagged each cDNA molecule. From the 5' RACE reads, TCRdb called clonotypes with MiXCR, one entry per CDR3 protein. The table records 550,000 to 750,000 distinct CDR3 sequences, under 25% of them present only once. A minimum of 6 micrograms of total RNA was extracted per sample. The chain combines TRBV20-1 with TRBJ2-2; the match to TRBD2 covers 9 bases. Sequenced sample: blood. The receptor's source is a man in his 70s in good health. Written as DNA, the CDR3 is TGCAGTGCCCACCGGGGACTAGCAAACACCGGGGAGCTGTTTTTT. This gives the protein CSAHRGLANTGELFF.